Detailed here is one T cell receptor (beta chain). This sample was included in a study of blood T cell repertoires in COVID-19. Turning to the study itself: The United States, Italy and Spain supplied acute and convalescent COVID-19 samples.

Clones were read by immunoSEQ multiplex PCR, and TCRdb kept only the in-frame ones, dropping some. The table lists about 38,000 clones, 85% of them singletons. J gave up 4 bases and V 8 bases, and 13 bases lay outside the gene matches. Germline CDR1 MNHEY, CDR2 SMNVEV (reference sequence). This CDR3 spans 15 amino acids. The sequenced sample consisted of peripheral blood. The chain is built from TRBV27 and TRBJ2-7; 8 nucleotides align to TRBD1. The source of this sequence is a man in his fifties or sixties with active COVID-19. The CDR3 spells CASCPPRDRFYEQYF. DNA of the CDR3: TGTGCCAGCTGCCCCCCCCGGGACAGGTTTTACGAGCAGTACTTC.